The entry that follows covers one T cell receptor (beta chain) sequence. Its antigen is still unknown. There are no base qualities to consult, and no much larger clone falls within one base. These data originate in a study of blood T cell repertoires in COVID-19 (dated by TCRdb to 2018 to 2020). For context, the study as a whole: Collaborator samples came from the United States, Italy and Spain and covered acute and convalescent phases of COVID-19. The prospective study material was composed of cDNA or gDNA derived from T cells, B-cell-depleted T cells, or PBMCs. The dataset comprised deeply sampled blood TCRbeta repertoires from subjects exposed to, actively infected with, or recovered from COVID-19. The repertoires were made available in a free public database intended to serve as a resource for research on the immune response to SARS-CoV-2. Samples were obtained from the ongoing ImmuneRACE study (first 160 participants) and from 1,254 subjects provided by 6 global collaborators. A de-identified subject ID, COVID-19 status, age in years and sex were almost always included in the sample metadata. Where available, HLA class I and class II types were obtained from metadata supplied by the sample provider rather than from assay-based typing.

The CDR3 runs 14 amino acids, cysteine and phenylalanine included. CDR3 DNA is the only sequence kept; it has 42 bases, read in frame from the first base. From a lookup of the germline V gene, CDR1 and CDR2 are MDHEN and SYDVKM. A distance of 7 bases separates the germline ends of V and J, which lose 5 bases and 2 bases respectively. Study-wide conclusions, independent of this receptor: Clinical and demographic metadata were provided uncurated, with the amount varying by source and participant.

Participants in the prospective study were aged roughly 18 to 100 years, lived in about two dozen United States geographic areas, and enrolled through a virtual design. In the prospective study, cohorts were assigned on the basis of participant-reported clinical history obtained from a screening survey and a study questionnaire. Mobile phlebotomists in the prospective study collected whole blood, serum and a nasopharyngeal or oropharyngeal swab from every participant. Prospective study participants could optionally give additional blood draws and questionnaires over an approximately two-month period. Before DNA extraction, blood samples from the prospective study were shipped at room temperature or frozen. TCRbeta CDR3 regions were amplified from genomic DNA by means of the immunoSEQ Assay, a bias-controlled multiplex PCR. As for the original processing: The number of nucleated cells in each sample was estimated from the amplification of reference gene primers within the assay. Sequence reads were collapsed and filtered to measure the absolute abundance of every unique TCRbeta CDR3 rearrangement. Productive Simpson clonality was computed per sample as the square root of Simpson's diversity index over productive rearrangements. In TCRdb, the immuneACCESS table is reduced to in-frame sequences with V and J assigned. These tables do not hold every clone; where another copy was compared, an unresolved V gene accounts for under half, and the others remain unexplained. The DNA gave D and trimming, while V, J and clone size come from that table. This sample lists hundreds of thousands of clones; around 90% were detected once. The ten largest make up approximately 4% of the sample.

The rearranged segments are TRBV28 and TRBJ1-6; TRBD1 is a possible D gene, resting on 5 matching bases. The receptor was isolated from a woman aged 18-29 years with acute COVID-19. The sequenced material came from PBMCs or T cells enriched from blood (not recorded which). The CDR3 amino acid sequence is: CASSKGTYNSPLHF. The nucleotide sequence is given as TGTGCCAGCAGTAAGGGGACCTATAATTCACCCCTCCACTTT.